This T cell receptor (beta chain) was identified during a study of cytomegalovirus exposure and HLA in healthy donors. Study results and limitations: A later examination showed that TCR association rates differed by HLA locus, with DRB1 most and HLA-C fewest.

Unmatched junction bases numbered 8, after V lost 1 base and J lost 5 bases. CDR1 LNHNV and CDR2 YYDKDF come from the germline V gene (reference sequence). The CDR3 sequence is 17 residues long. A note on this clone: Its antigen is not known.

It was with 60 Vbeta and 13 Jbeta primers that the PCR ran. TCRdb's table, derived via immunoSEQ multiplex PCR, lists solely in-frame clones and lacks some. The table includes about 190,000 clones, roughly 75% detected once. The sequence was collected from a man younger than 40 in good health and CMV-seropositive. Sequencing was carried out using PBMCs. The V and J genes are TRBV15 and TRBJ2-5; 12 nucleotides align to TRBD2. The CDR3 reads CATSRVPRTSGDETQYF. The CDR3 DNA is TGTGCCACCAGCAGAGTCCCTAGGACTAGCGGGGACGAGACCCAGTACTTC.